Following are 18 T cell receptor beta chains from one sample sequenced in a study of metastatic and nonmetastatic thyroid tumors. Until they underwent thyroid surgery, no patient had received any treatment. With MiXCR, TCRdb reprocessed the PCR reads. The sample includes just over 40,000 clones, 9.5% to 12% of them seen just once. The sample consisted of blood. Every receptor here comes from a female donor with papillary thyroid cancer or a benign thyroid nodule (not recorded which). Some clones in this sample may be carry-over from other donors' samples.

In the case of this clone: One end of the junction fails to match germline, which may point to a read error. V and J are TRBV4-1 and TRBJ1-2; possibly TRBD1 for D (6 bases). The CDR3 length is 16 residues. Germline CDR1 is MGHRA and CDR2 is YSYEKL. CDR3: CASRQDPAGVTYGYTF. In DNA, the CDR3 is TGCGCCAGCAGACAAGATCCGGCAGGGGTAACCTATGGCTACACCTTC.

This clone was observed many times. The rearrangement uses TRBV4-1 and TRBJ2-5; D gene ambiguous. There are 14 residues in the CDR3. Per germline, CDR1 MGHRA and CDR2 YSYEKL. Between the trimmed V and J ends, which lost 0 bases and 5 bases, there was a span of 10 bases. This CDR3 is CASSQEGGWETQYF. The DNA of the CDR3 is TGCGCCAGCAGCCAAGAGGGTGGGTGGGAGACCCAGTACTTC.

This clone was seen at least ten times. The CDR3 DNA reads as TGTGCCAGCAGCCCGGGGGGGCAGGGGGACACTGAAGCTTTCTTT. Amino acids: CASSPGGQGDTEAFF. The chain uses TRBV5-8 and TRBJ1-1, with 7 bases aligning to TRBD1. The CDR3 covers 15 residues. Per germline, CDR1 SGHTS and CDR2 YDEGEE. V trimming: 4 bases; J trimming: 3 bases; junction bases outside the gene matches: 9.

This clone was counted a few times. A much larger clone is a single base away; this may be a read error. In this CDR3 the conserved last residue, phenylalanine or tryptophan, is missing, so a read error is likely. This chain connects TRBV10-2 to TRBJ2-7; D is undetermined. The CDR3 is 12 amino acids. Germline loops: CDR1 WSHSY, CDR2 SAAADI. Trimming left V 5 bases short and J 5 bases short, with 10 bases between. This chain's CDR3 is CASSQSVHEQYL. The CDR3 nucleotides are TGCGCCAGCAGTCAAAGTGTCCACGAGCAGTACCTC.

The table lists this clone with many counts. This sequence joins TRBV18 and TRBJ2-7; D gene unclear. V shed 6 bases and J shed 6 bases, with 18 bases lying between them. Germline lookup yields CDR1 KGHSH and CDR2 LQKENI. The CDR3 runs to 14 residues. The CDR3 nucleotides read TGTGCCAGCTCCTACGGTCCGTCGGCAGGCGAGCAGTACTTC. It yields the protein CASSYGPSAGEQYF.

This clone was seen ten or more times. This chain joins TRBV7-2 and TRBJ1-2; no clear D gene. V lost 5 bases, J lost 3 bases, and 16 bases lay in between. Germline V gives CDR1 SGHTA, CDR2 FQGNSA. This CDR3 has 15 residues. The CDR3 sequence: CASSRVLAGDYGYTF. The CDR3 bases are TGTGCCAGCAGCCGAGTTTTAGCAGGCGACTATGGCTACACCTTC.

The chain couples TRBV12-3 or TRBV12-4 to TRBJ2-7; no definite D call. The CDR3 consists of 13 residues. Trimming took off 4 bases at V and 3 bases at J, with 10 bases between the two ends. CDR3 in amino acids: CASSCGRYYEQYF. CDR3 coding DNA: TGTGCCAGCAGTTGCGGACGCTACTACGAGCAGTACTTC.

This clone was counted between two and nine times. Being one base from a much bigger clone, this may be a read error. In the same sample, other DNA sequences code for this CDR3. The rearrangement uses TRBV7-3 and TRBJ1-1; D is possibly TRBD1 (5 bases). This CDR3 is built from 13 residues. Germline CDR1 reads SGHTA; CDR2 reads FQGTGA. Trimming cost V 6 bases and J 0 bases, with 8 bases left between them. This CDR3 is CASRQDLNTEAFF. Here the CDR3 DNA reads TGTGCCAGCAGACAGGACTTGAACACTGAAGCTTTCTTT.

This chain connects TRBV20-1 to TRBJ1-5; D is perhaps TRBD1 (6 bases). V lost 6 bases to trimming and J lost 5 bases, with 17 bases between them. The germline V gene has CDR1 DFQATT and CDR2 SNEGSKA (reference sequence). This CDR3 contains 14 residues. The CDR3 spells CSAPLGGLYQPQHF. The CDR3 DNA reads as TGCAGTGCCCCCCTTGGGGGGCTATATCAGCCCCAGCATTTT.

This clone occurred a few times. One junction end disagrees with the germline gene, perhaps due to a read error. The gene calls are TRBV24-1 and TRBJ1-2, with D maybe TRBD1 (6 bases). This CDR3 has 13 residues. CDR1 and CDR2 (germline): KGHDR, SFDVKD. The CDR3 DNA follows: TGCACCACCAGTGACCAGGGGAACTATGGCTACACCTTC. The encoded protein is CTTSDQGNYGYTF.

This clone was detected ten times or more. The chain has TRBV4-1 and TRBJ2-7; 7 bases are a match to TRBD2. This CDR3 comprises 15 residues. Germline V CDR1 and CDR2: MGHRA, YSYEKL. Trimming at V came to 8 bases and at J to 7 bases, leaving 17 bases not matched to a gene. Here the CDR3 reads CASRPTSGKLGEQYF. CDR3 nucleotides: TGCGCCAGCCGCCCTACCAGCGGGAAGTTGGGAGAGCAGTACTTC.

This clone was detected many times. The chain joins TRBV7-8 to TRBJ2-7; 10 bases line up with TRBD2. Germline CDR1 is SGHVS and CDR2 is FQNEAQ. V dropped 2 bases and J dropped 5; count of bases not matched to a gene: 9. The CDR3 is 16 residues long. DNA of the CDR3: TGTGCCAGCAGCTTAAGACCTAGCGGGAGTTTTAACGAGCAGTACTTC. This codes for CASSLRPSGSFNEQYF.

There are many counts of this clone. The chain links TRBV24-1 to TRBJ1-1; D perhaps matches TRBD1 (6 bases). Trimming pared 9 bases from V and 4 bases from J, leaving 17 bases between. The CDR3 spans 14 residues. CDR1 is KGHDR and CDR2 is SFDVKD in the germline V gene. CDR3 residues: CATPGHLGSTEAFF. The CDR3 DNA sequence: TGTGCCACCCCGGGACATCTCGGGAGCACTGAAGCTTTCTTT.

This clone was observed many times. The chain recombines TRBV7-2 with TRBJ2-7; D call uncertain. Germline V CDR1 and CDR2: SGHTA, FQGNSA. CDR3 length: 15 residues. Trimming shortened V by 5 bases and J by 0 bases, and 14 bases separated the two germline ends. CDR3 nucleotides: TGTGCCAGCAGCCCCCGGGTAGGGATCTCCTACGAGCAGTACTTC. Encoded protein: CASSPRVGISYEQYF.

This clone was detected ten times or more. V is TRBV20-1 and J is TRBJ1-4, with no clear D. This CDR3 region has 11 residues. Germline CDR1 is DFQATT and CDR2 is SNEGSKA (reference sequence). Trimming removed 1 base from V and 6 bases from J, with 3 bases in between. The CDR3 region has the DNA TGCAGTGCTAGAGGGTATGAAAAACTGTTTTTT. Protein product: CSARGYEKLFF.

This clone was seen repeatedly, ten times or more. V gene TRBV7-2 combines with J gene TRBJ2-5, with a tentative D call TRBD1 (6 bases). CDR3 size: 17 residues. Trimming removed 1 base at V and 5 bases at J, with 20 bases between. Germline lookup yields CDR1 SGHTA and CDR2 FQGNSA. CDR3 residues: CASSLVGAFRLRETQYF. The CDR3 nucleotides read TGTGCCAGCAGCTTAGTGGGGGCGTTCCGCTTGAGGGAGACCCAGTACTTC.

A few counts support this clone. The chain has TRBV3-1 and TRBJ2-1; 11 bases agree with TRBD2. CDR1 and CDR2 from the germline V gene are LGHDT and YNNKEL (reference sequence). V lost 0 bases, J lost 10 bases, and 11 bases stayed unmatched. CDR3 length: 17 amino acids. The CDR3 loop reads CASSQDFTSGSEGEQFF. The CDR3 DNA follows: TGTGCCAGCAGCCAAGATTTTACTAGCGGGAGTGAAGGGGAGCAGTTCTTC.

This clone was detected many times. The chain employs TRBV5-1 and TRBJ1-3, with D unclear. Germline-derived CDR1 and CDR2 are SGHRS and YFSETQ. V gave up 5 bases and J gave up 4 bases, with 16 bases separating them. This CDR3 region has 15 residues. CDR3 sequence (DNA): TGCGCCAGCAGAAGCTTGTTGCGGGCCGGAAACACCATATATTTT. It encodes CASRSLLRAGNTIYF.